The 20 T cell receptor beta chains given below trace back to one sample, sequenced in a study of T-cell reconstitution after alpha-beta-depleted transplantation in children. The authors prepared the TCRbeta library with unique molecular identifiers. TCRdb called the PCR reads again in MiXCR, with one record for every CDR3 protein. The data show 200,000 to 300,000 distinct CDR3 sequences, with under 9.5% seen just once and 6.3% held by the top ten. The sample in question was PBMCs, mostly from graft donor cells, obtained 180 days after TCRalphabeta/CD19-depleted stem cell transplant. The receptors were sampled from a male patient younger than 18 who had a stem cell transplant for acute lymphoblastic leukemia, so the T cells may come from the graft donor.

This clonotype was recorded many times. This chain connects TRBV12-3 or TRBV12-4 to TRBJ1-1; the D gene is possibly TRBD1 (6 bases). V was pared by 8 bases and J by 5 bases, with 15 bases between. This CDR3 spans 13 amino acids. The CDR3 protein is CASSRDKRTEAFF. The CDR3, as DNA: TGTGCCAGCTCCCGGGACAAAAGAACTGAAGCTTTCTTT.

This clonotype was recorded many times. DNA of the CDR3: TGCAGCCAGGGGATGGGGGAGACCCAGTACTTC. Amino acids: CSQGMGETQYF. This chain connects TRBV20-1 to TRBJ2-5, with D possibly being TRBD1 (6 bases). The germline V gene has CDR1 DFQATT and CDR2 SNEGSKA (reference sequence). This CDR3 spans 11 amino acids.

This clonotype was observed at least ten times. CDR3 nucleotides: TGTGCCAGCAGACAAGTCTCTGGGGCCAACGTCCTGACTTTC. Translated, it gives CASRQVSGANVLTF. This chain uses TRBV6-5 with TRBJ2-6; D unresolved. CDR1 is MNHEY, CDR2 SVGAGI, per germline. V lost 6 bases and J lost 0, with 6 bases in between. This CDR3 is built from 14 residues.

This clonotype showed up many times. The rearrangement joins TRBV20-1 to TRBJ2-1, with 11 positions matching TRBD2. This CDR3 comprises 12 residues. Germline-derived CDR1 and CDR2 are DFQATT and SNEGSKA (reference sequence). With 7 bases clipped from V and 10 bases from J, the junction kept 6 bases outside the gene matches. The CDR3 reads CSVSGRAGEQFF. The CDR3 region has the DNA TGCAGTGTTAGCGGGAGGGCCGGAGAGCAGTTCTTC.

This clonotype occurred many times. The chain employs TRBV11-2 and TRBJ1-2; D remains unclear. Germline loops: CDR1 SGHAT, CDR2 FQNNGV. The CDR3 has 14 residues. V lost 5 bases, J lost 4 bases, and 14 bases lay in between. CDR3 sequence (DNA): TGTGCCAGCAGCACCCTGGGGAGAGCCTATGGCTACACCTTC. Encoded protein: CASSTLGRAYGYTF.

The chain employs TRBV6-1 and TRBJ2-3; 8 bases map to TRBD2. With 7 bases clipped from V and 1 base from J, the junction kept 4 bases outside the gene matches. CDR1 is MNHNS, CDR2 SASEGT, per germline. The CDR3 is 14 residues long. The CDR3 nucleotides are TGTGCCAGCAATAGCGGGAAAGGCACAGATACGCAGTATTTT. The encoded protein is CASNSGKGTDTQYF.

The rearrangement joins TRBV6-1 to TRBJ2-5; 15 bases line up with TRBD2. The germline V gene has CDR1 MNHNS and CDR2 SASEGT. The J segment lost 1 base and the V segment lost 5 bases, leaving 5 bases of the junction unmatched. This CDR3 has 17 amino acids. The CDR3 region has the DNA TGTGCCAGCAGTAAAGGACTAGCGGGGGGGTGCCAAGAGACCCAGTACTTC. Protein: CASSKGLAGGCQETQYF.

At least ten counts were recorded for this clonotype. The rearrangement joins TRBV12-3 or TRBV12-4 to TRBJ2-5, with no clear D. Between the trimmed V and J ends, which lost 1 base and 5 bases, there was a span of 20 bases. This CDR3 is built from 17 residues. CDR3 nucleotide sequence: TGTGCCAGCAGTTTAGAGTCAGGCCCACCCTCTCACGAGACCCAGTACTTC. Its translation: CASSLESGPPSHETQYF.

This clonotype has at least ten counts. The chain links TRBV9 to TRBJ2-1; 9 bases agree with TRBD2. Germline values: CDR1 SGDLS, CDR2 YYNGEE. The V and J ends lost 4 bases and 8 bases, in that order; junction bases with no gene match: 10. The CDR3 loop spans 15 amino acids. The CDR3 DNA reads as TGTGCCAGCAGCCTTCGGGGCGGGAGGGCCGATGAGCAGTTCTTC. Its protein is CASSLRGGRADEQFF. The full variable domain, with the rest looked up from reference TRBV9 and TRBJ2-1, is DSGVTQTPKHLITATGQRVTLRCSPRSGDLSVYWYQQSLDQGLQFLIQYYNGEERAKGNILERFSAQQFPDLHSELNLSSLELGDSALYFCASSLRGGRADEQFFGPGTRLTVL.

This clonotype has ten or more counts. This chain uses TRBV7-2 with TRBJ2-3; D possibly corresponds to TRBD2 (5 bases). This CDR3 is 14 amino acids long. Deletions cut 0 bases from V and 3 bases from J, with 7 bases between. CDR1 SGHTA and CDR2 FQGNSA come from the germline V gene. CDR3 nucleotides: TGTGCCAGCAGCTTAGCTCGGGAAACAGATACGCAGTATTTT. Its translation: CASSLARETDTQYF.

This clonotype was observed at least ten times. The V gene is TRBV5-6, the J gene TRBJ2-3; TRBD2 matches 8 bases. The CDR3 has 15 residues. V shed 4 bases and J 5 bases; nucleotides not matched to a gene: 9. Germline V gene data show CDR1 as SGHDT and CDR2 as YYEEEE. The CDR3 DNA reads TGTGCCAGCAGCGTAAGCGGGAGAGTAGGAGATACGCAGTATTTT. This translates into CASSVSGRVGDTQYF. The full variable domain, rest sourced from reference TRBV5-6 and TRBJ2-3, is DAGVTQSPTHLIKTRGQQVTLRCSPKSGHDTVSWYQQALGQGPQFIFQYYEEEERQRGNFPDRFSGHQFPNYSSELNVNALLLGDSALYLCASSVSGRVGDTQYFGPGTRLTVL.

This clonotype was seen a few times. V usage is TRBV6-1 and J usage is TRBJ2-1; 7 bases align to TRBD2. This CDR3 comprises 14 residues. Germline V lookup: CDR1 MNHNS, CDR2 SASEGT. V was pared by 6 bases and J by 5 bases, with 7 bases of the junction left unmatched. The CDR3 loop is CASRGVAGDNEQFF. In DNA form, the CDR3 reads TGTGCCAGCAGGGGGGTGGCGGGGGACAATGAGCAGTTCTTC.

This clonotype was seen at least ten times. V usage is TRBV28 and J usage is TRBJ1-4; unclear D gene. Germline V gene sequence: CDR1 MDHEN, CDR2 SYDVKM. This CDR3 has 14 residues. Trimming removed 2 bases at V and 8 bases at J, with 12 bases between. The CDR3 region is CASSLPGRHEKLFF. As DNA, the CDR3 is TGTGCCAGCAGTTTACCGGGCAGGCACGAAAAACTGTTTTTT.

The genes are TRBV11-1 and TRBJ2-6; a weak D match, TRBD2 (6 bases). CDR3 length equals 15 residues. Germline CDR1 SGHAT, CDR2 FQDESV (reference sequence). The V end lost 6 bases, the J end lost 0 bases, and 9 bases lay between the germline ends. CDR3 coding DNA: TGTGCCAGCAGATTGGGGGGCTCTGGGGCCAACGTCCTGACTTTC. Amino acids: CASRLGGSGANVLTF.

This clonotype was detected many times. The V and J genes are TRBV7-8 and TRBJ1-1, with D uncertain. V was trimmed by 3 bases and J by 3 bases, leaving 17 bases between them. Germline V lookup: CDR1 SGHVS, CDR2 FQNEAQ. The CDR3 is made up of 16 amino acids. The CDR3 DNA follows: TGTGCCAGCAGCTTCTACGGATTTGTTGGGTACACTGAAGCTTTCTTT. Protein product: CASSFYGFVGYTEAFF.

This clonotype was recorded a few times. V is TRBV4-2 and J is TRBJ2-3; 12 nucleotides align to TRBD2. V lost 5 bases, J lost 1 base, and 13 bases stayed unmatched. The germline gives CDR1 LGHNA, CDR2 YNFKEQ. The CDR3 extends over 19 amino acids. CDR3 sequence reads: CASSALSGTSGRGTDTQYF. For the CDR3, the DNA is TGTGCCAGCAGCGCATTATCCGGGACTAGCGGGCGGGGCACAGATACGCAGTATTTT.

This clonotype has at least ten counts. V and J are TRBV5-1 and TRBJ2-7, with a possible D match to TRBD1 (6 bases). The CDR3 extends over 16 amino acids. V lost 3 bases to trimming and J lost 1 base, with 17 bases between them. Germline lookup yields CDR1 SGHRS and CDR2 YFSETQ. The CDR3 loop reads CASSWWSTGTSYEQYF. The CDR3, as DNA: TGCGCCAGCAGCTGGTGGAGTACCGGGACATCCTACGAGCAGTACTTC.

This clonotype was recorded many times. The chain has TRBV7-9 and TRBJ2-3; 10 positions agree with TRBD1. The trim removed 5 bases at V and 8 bases at J, leaving 19 bases unmatched. The germline CDR1 and CDR2 sequences are SEHNR and FQNEAQ (reference sequence). CDR3 length: 18 residues. The CDR3 here is CASSALQTGQGILGTQYF. In nucleotides, the CDR3 is TGTGCCAGCAGCGCACTCCAGACGGGACAGGGGATTTTGGGTACGCAGTATTTT.

This clonotype has ten or more counts. V and J are TRBV12-3 or TRBV12-4 and TRBJ1-1, with 7 positions matching TRBD1. The CDR3 totals 14 residues. V shed 6 bases and J 1 base; nucleotides not matched to a gene: 5. In DNA, the CDR3 is TGTGCCAGCAGCCGTAGGACAGGGAACACTGAAGCTTTCTTT. This gives the protein CASSRRTGNTEAFF.

V usage is TRBV7-9 and J usage is TRBJ2-7, with a possible D match to TRBD2 (6 bases). The germline V gene has CDR1 SEHNR and CDR2 FQNEAQ (reference sequence). This CDR3 spans 14 amino acids. Deletions cut 1 base from V and 5 bases from J, with 12 bases between. CDR3 coding DNA: TGTGCCAGCAGCTTAGTCGGGAGACGGGACGAGCAGTACTTC. Translated, it gives CASSLVGRRDEQYF.